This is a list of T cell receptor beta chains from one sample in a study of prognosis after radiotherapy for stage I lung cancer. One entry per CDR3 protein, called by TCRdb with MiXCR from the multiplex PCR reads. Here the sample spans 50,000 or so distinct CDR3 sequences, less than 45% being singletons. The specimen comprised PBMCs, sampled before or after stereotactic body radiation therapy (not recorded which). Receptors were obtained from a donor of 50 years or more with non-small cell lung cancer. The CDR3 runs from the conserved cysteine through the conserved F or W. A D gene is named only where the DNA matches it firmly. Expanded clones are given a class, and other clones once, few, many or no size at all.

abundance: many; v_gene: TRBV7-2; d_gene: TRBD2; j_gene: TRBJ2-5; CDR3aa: CASSLAGTRGQETQYF; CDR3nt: TGTGCCAGCAGCTTAGCGGGGACTAGGGGGCAAGAGACCCAGTACTTC
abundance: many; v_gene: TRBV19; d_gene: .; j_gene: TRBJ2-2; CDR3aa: CASSARTANTGELFF; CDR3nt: TGTGCCAGTAGTGCCCGGACAGCTAACACCGGGGAGCTGTTTTTT
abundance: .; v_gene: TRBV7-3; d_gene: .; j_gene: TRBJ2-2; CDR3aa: CASSLFRPWELFF; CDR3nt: TGTGCCAGCAGCTTATTCCGTCCCTGGGAGCTGTTTTTT
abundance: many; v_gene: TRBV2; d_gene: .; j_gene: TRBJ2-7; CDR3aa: CASSEAGAAGYEQYF; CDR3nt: TGTGCCAGCAGTGAAGCTGGGGCGGCAGGGTACGAGCAGTACTTC
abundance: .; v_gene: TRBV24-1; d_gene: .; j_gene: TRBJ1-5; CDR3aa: CATSNGGQHQHF; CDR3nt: TGTGCCACCAGTAACGGGGGTCAGCACCAGCATTTT
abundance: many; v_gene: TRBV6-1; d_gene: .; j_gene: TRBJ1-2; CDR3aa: CASTPDTGTYGYTF; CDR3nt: TGTGCCAGCACCCCGGACACCGGAACATATGGCTACACCTTC
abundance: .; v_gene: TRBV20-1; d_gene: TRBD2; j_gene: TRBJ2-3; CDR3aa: CSARSSGKGTDTQYF; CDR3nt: TGCAGTGCTAGATCGAGCGGGAAGGGCACAGATACGCAGTATTTT
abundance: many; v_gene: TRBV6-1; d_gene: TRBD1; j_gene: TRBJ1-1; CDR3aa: CASNDRGLTEAFF; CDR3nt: TGTGCCAGTAACGACAGGGGGCTAACTGAAGCTTTCTTT
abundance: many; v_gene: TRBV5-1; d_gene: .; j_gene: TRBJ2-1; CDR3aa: CASKSRDNEQFF; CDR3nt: TGCGCCAGCAAAAGTCGAGACAATGAGCAGTTCTTC
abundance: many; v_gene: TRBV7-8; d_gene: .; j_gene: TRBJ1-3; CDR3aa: CASSFVRTSGNTIYF; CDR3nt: TGTGCCAGCAGCTTCGTCCGCACCTCTGGAAACACCATATATTTT
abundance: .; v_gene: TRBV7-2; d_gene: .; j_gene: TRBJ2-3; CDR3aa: CASIRRQLTDTQYF; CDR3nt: TGTGCCAGCATCCGACGACAACTCACGGATACGCAGTATTTT
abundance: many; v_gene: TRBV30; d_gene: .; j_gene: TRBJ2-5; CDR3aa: CAWSGGQETQYF; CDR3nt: TGTGCCTGGAGTGGTGGCCAAGAGACCCAGTACTTC
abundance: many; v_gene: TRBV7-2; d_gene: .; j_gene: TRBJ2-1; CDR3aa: CASSLNPIEQFF; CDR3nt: TGTGCCAGCAGCTTAAACCCTATTGAGCAGTTCTTC
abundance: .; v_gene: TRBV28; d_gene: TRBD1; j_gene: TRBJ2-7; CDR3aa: CANRQGGILDDQYF; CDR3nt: TGTGCCAACAGACAGGGGGGGATTCTGGACGATCAGTACTTC
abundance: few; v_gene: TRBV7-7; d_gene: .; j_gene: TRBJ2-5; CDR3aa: CASSLASGSQETQYF; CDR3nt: TGTGCTAGCAGCTTAGCGAGCGGCTCCCAAGAGACCCAGTACTTC
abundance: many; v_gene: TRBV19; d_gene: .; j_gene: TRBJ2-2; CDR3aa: CASSQLWGLLNTGELFF; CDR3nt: TGTGCCAGTAGTCAGCTCTGGGGACTTTTGAACACCGGGGAGCTGTTTTTT
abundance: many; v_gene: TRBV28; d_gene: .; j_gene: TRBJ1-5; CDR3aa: CASSFYGTQHF; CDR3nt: TGTGCCAGCAGTTTTTACGGGACCCAGCATTTT
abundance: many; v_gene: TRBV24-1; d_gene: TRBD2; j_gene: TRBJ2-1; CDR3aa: CATSQIAGGHGEQFF; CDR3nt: TGTGCCACCAGTCAAATAGCGGGAGGGCATGGTGAGCAGTTCTTC
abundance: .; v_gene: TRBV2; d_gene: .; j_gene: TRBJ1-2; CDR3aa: CASRAEPGHNYGYTF; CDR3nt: TGTGCCAGCAGGGCCGAGCCGGGACACAACTATGGCTACACCTTC
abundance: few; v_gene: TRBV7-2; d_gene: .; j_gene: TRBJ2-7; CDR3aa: CASSLAFGPRYEQYF; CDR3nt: TGTGCCAGCAGCTTAGCGTTCGGCCCTCGGTACGAGCAGTACTTC
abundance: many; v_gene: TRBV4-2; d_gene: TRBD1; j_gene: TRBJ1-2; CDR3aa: CASSGFRQGALHYGYTF; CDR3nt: TGTGCCAGCAGCGGGTTTCGACAGGGGGCTCTCCACTATGGCTACACCTTC
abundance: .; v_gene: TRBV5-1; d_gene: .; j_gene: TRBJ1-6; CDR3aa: CASSFGRTNSPLHF; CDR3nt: TGCGCCAGCAGCTTTGGGAGAACAAATTCACCCCTCCACTTT
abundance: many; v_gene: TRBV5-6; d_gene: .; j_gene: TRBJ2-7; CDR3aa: CASSPGRGEQYF; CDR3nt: TGTGCCAGCAGCCCGGGACGCGGGGAGCAGTACTTC